This entry concerns a single TCR beta chain. The target antigen is unknown. This sample was taken from a study of T cell repertoires in cytomegalovirus infection. Study context: The study used recently identified HLA-C-restricted and well-studied HLA-B-restricted CMV epitopes. Public TCR beta signatures provided an indication of both CMV infection and a matching HLA type. General study findings and limits: Carriage of CMV together with the relevant HLA was identifiable through cumulative public TCR beta family frequency.

TCRdb re-called the reads with MiXCR, one entry per CDR3 protein. Counted here are about 60,000 distinct CDR3 sequences, roughly a fifth occurring once; the ten biggest clones make up over 65%. This receptor was obtained from a human donor in good health (CMV status not recorded). Some clones in this sample may be carry-over from other donors' samples. The sample here was CD8+ T cells from cultured PBMCs, taken from culture after CMV antigen stimulation.

Written as DNA, the CDR3 is TGTGCCAGCAGCATAGACCCTTTGGGTGCGAGCACAGATACGCAGTATTTT. It yields the protein CASSIDPLGASTDTQYF. The gene calls are TRBV7-2 and TRBJ2-3; D remains ambiguous. Looked up from germline, CDR1 is SGHTA and CDR2 is FQGNSA. The V end was cut by 5 bases, the J end by 0 bases, with 18 bases between. The CDR3 is 17 amino acids.